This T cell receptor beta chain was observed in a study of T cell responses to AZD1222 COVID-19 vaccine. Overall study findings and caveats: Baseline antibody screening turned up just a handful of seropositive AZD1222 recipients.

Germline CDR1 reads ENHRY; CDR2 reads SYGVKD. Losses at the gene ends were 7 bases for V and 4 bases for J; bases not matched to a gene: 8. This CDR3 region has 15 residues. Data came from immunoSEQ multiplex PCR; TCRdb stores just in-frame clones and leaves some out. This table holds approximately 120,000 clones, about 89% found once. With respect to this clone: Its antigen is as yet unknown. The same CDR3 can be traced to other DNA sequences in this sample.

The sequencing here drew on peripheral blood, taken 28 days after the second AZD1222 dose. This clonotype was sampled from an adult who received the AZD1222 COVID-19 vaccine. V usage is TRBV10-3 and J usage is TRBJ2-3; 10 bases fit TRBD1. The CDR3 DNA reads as TGTGCCATCACCCCTGGACAGGGGGGCGCAGATACGCAGTATTTT. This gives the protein CAITPGQGGADTQYF.